The TCR beta chain described here comes from a study of T cell repertoires in cytomegalovirus infection (dated by TCRdb to the late 2010s). Notes on the research overall: Recently identified HLA-C-restricted CMV epitopes, whose presentation resists viral immunomodulation, were targeted by peptide stimulations together with well-studied HLA-B-restricted epitopes. Donor HLA type was relevant to the analysis, as public TCR beta signatures indicated carriage of CMV infection together with the matching HLA type. Summary of the overall study and its limitations: The ex vivo response was dominated by HLA-C-restricted CMV-specific TCR beta clonotypes, which also provided the single most frequent clonotype in two of eight donors. In both this cohort and an independent roughly 350-donor cohort, the cumulative frequency of public TCR beta family members distinguished carriers of CMV infection plus the relevant HLA type.

Sequencing was carried out with an Illumina HiSeq 1500. TCRdb handled the public reads itself, with Q25 trimming in fastp and clone calling in MiXCR, and kept productive beta chains. One record per CDR3 amino acid sequence lists the most common genes and DNA. In all, the sample holds fewer than 850,000 distinct CDR3 sequences, and about 28% of those were seen once. Of the sample, roughly 13% is held by the ten largest clones. Reading from cysteine to phenylalanine, the CDR3 counts 13 amino acids. The sequence is cut down to CDR3 DNA, 39 bases in frame from base 1. The trim is 5 bases for V and 5 bases for J, with a gap of 10 bases between the germline ends. The germline V gene yields SGHVT for CDR1 and SQSDAQ for CDR2. This clonotype has ten or more counts. There is no known antigen for this receptor. Per-base qualities were not stored, and no clone one base away is much larger. Per the publication, the treatment or condition label means: in vitro stimulation with specific CMV peptide epitopes to enrich CMV-specific T cells.

The TCR originated in a human donor in good health (CMV status not recorded). Some clones in this sample may be carry-over from other donors' samples. The chain was built from TRBV7-4 and TRBJ1-5; no D segment can be confidently identified. The specimen was cultured CD8+ T cells from PBMCs, collected from culture after CMV antigen stimulation. Read as DNA, the sequence is TGTGCCAGCAGCCCGTCACGGGATCAGCCCCAGCATTTT. Its coded protein is CASSPSRDQPQHF. With the rest looked up from the reference TRBV7-4 and TRBJ1-5 genes rather than sequenced, the full variable domain is GAGVSQSPRYKVAKRGRDVALRCDSISGHVTLYWYRQTLGQGSEVLTYSQSDAQRDKSGRPSGRFSAERPERSVSTLKIQRTEQGDSAVYLCASSPSRDQPQHFGDGTRLSIL.